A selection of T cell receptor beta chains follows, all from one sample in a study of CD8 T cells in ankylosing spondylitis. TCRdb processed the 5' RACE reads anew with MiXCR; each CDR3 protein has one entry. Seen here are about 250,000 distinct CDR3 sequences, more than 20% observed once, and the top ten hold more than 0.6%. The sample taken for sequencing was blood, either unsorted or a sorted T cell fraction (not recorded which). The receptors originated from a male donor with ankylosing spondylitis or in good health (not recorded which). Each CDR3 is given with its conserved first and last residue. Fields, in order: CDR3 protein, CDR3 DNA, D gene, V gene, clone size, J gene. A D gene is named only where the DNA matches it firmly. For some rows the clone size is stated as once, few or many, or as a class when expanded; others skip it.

CASSQVLENIQYF TGTGCCAGCAGCCAAGTGCTCGAAAACATTCAGTACTTC - TRBV4-2 - TRBJ2-4
CSARVSGFDGYTF TGCAGTGCTAGAGTTTCAGGGTTCGATGGCTACACCTTC - TRBV20-1 - TRBJ1-2
CSAQQNRDGQETQYF TGCAGTGCTCAACAGAACCGGGACGGGCAAGAGACCCAGTACTTC - TRBV20-1 - TRBJ2-5
CSVREGSGEQYF TGCAGCGTCAGGGAGGGCTCGGGCGAGCAGTACTTC TRBD2 TRBV29-1 many TRBJ2-7
CSASRGRETQYF TGCAGTGCTAGCCGGGGACGCGAGACCCAGTACTTC - TRBV20-1 - TRBJ2-5
CASSSQGPGLTDTQYF TGTGCCAGTTCCTCCCAGGGCCCGGGGCTCACAGATACACAGTATTTT - TRBV28 few TRBJ2-3
CATSQTVGLYNEQFF TGTGCCACCAGCCAGACCGTGGGGCTCTACAATGAGCAGTTCTTC - TRBV15 many TRBJ2-1
CASSSPSSGEQYF TGCGCCAGCAGCTCCCCCAGCTCGGGCGAGCAGTACTTC - TRBV5-1 few TRBJ2-7
CASRKQGKDTEAFF TGTGCCAGCAGGAAACAGGGGAAGGACACTGAAGCTTTCTTT TRBD1 TRBV12-3/TRBV12-4 many TRBJ1-1
CASSLAGTNYEQYF TGTGCCAGCAGTTTAGCCGGGACAAACTACGAGCAGTACTTC - TRBV12-3/TRBV12-4 - TRBJ2-7
CSASHDRGNSYNEQFF TGCAGTGCTAGTCACGACAGGGGGAACTCCTACAATGAGCAGTTCTTC TRBD1 TRBV20-1 many TRBJ2-1
CSATARGGDRGTYEQYF TGCAGTGCCACTGCCCGAGGGGGGGACAGGGGTACCTACGAGCAGTACTTC TRBD1 TRBV20-1 many TRBJ2-7
CASSSTGNRADTQYF TGCGCCAGCAGCTCAACAGGGAACCGCGCGGATACGCAGTATTTT - TRBV5-1 many TRBJ2-3
CASSPRGRAYEQYF TGTGCCAGCAGCCCCAGGGGCAGGGCGTACGAGCAGTACTTC - TRBV3-1 many TRBJ2-7
CASSRGVKGPSSYNEQFF TGTGCCAGCAGCCGCGGGGTAAAGGGGCCCAGCTCCTACAATGAGCAGTTCTTC - TRBV6-1 few TRBJ2-1
CSVVEEARTDTQYF TGCAGCGTTGTAGAGGAAGCACGGACAGATACGCAGTATTTT - TRBV29-1 many TRBJ2-3
CASSPPFGSAEAFF TGTGCCAGCTCACCACCGTTCGGTAGTGCTGAAGCTTTCTTT - TRBV18 - TRBJ1-1
CASSVVTEAFF TGTGCCAGCAGCGTAGTGACTGAAGCTTTCTTT - TRBV9 - TRBJ1-1
CASSPTGVETQYF TGTGCCAGCAGCCCTACAGGCGTGGAGACCCAGTACTTC - TRBV3-1 many TRBJ2-5
CSGGPTGSPVRVF TGCAGTGGAGGACCGACAGGGAGCCCCGTGAGGGTCTTC TRBD1 TRBV20-1 few TRBJ2-1
CASSTDIYGYTF TGCGCCAGCAGCACGGACATTTATGGCTACACCTTC - TRBV5-1 many TRBJ1-2
CSARDPSGTTDTQYF TGCAGTGCTAGGGATCCTAGCGGTACTACAGATACGCAGTATTTT TRBD2 TRBV20-1 - TRBJ2-3
CSVELGSYGYTF TGCAGCGTTGAACTAGGGAGCTATGGCTACACCTTC - TRBV29-1 many TRBJ1-2
CSAPKGQLEAFF TGCAGTGCCCCAAAAGGACAGCTTGAAGCTTTCTTT - TRBV20-1 - TRBJ1-1
CASRRTDQETQYF TGTGCCAGCAGGAGGACAGACCAAGAGACCCAGTACTTC - TRBV25-1 many TRBJ2-5
CSARGGGGGGETQYF TGCAGTGCCAGGGGTGGCGGGGGCGGGGGAGAGACCCAGTACTTC - TRBV20-1 few TRBJ2-5
CSHQRGDFTDTQYF TGCAGTCACCAAAGGGGAGATTTCACAGATACGCAGTATTTT - TRBV20-1 few TRBJ2-3
CASSYAPMGPETQYF TGTGCCAGCAGTTACGCCCCAATGGGCCCAGAGACCCAGTACTTC - TRBV6-5 - TRBJ2-5
CASSNLQIMPQADALLAKNIQYF TGTGCCAGCAGCAACCTACAAATTATGCCTCAGGCGGATGCCCTTCTAGCCAAAAACATTCAGTACTTC - TRBV21-1 many TRBJ2-4
CASSFSPGGEETQYF TGTGCCAGCAGCTTTTCCCCGGGGGGAGAAGAGACCCAGTACTTC TRBD2 TRBV7-6 - TRBJ2-5
CASRQDISYEQYF TGTGCCAGCAGACAAGACATCTCCTACGAGCAGTACTTC - TRBV6-1 few TRBJ2-7
CASSQGVGNTQYF TGTGCCAGCAGCCAAGGAGTCGGGAATACGCAGTATTTT - TRBV14 - TRBJ2-3
CASSKLAGGPGDTQYF TGTGCCAGCAGTAAACTAGCGGGGGGGCCGGGAGATACGCAGTATTTT TRBD2 TRBV12-3/TRBV12-4 few TRBJ2-3
CSASTMDSQTWGEAFF TGCAGTGCTAGTACCATGGACAGCCAAACTTGGGGTGAAGCTTTCTTT - TRBV20-1 many TRBJ1-1
CASSFWTGDYGYTF TGTGCCAGCAGTTTTTGGACAGGGGACTATGGCTACACCTTC TRBD1 TRBV12-3/TRBV12-4 few TRBJ1-2
CASRKRQAGQPQHF TGTGCCAGCAGAAAAAGACAGGCCGGTCAGCCCCAGCATTTT - TRBV6-1 few TRBJ1-5
CSAFHGQGRNIQYF TGCAGTGCTTTCCACGGACAGGGGCGAAACATTCAGTACTTC TRBD1 TRBV20-1 few TRBJ2-4
CSVEDSTMGEQFF TGCAGCGTTGAAGACAGTACTATGGGTGAGCAGTTCTTC - TRBV29-1 many TRBJ2-1
CASSPGLPGYGEQFF TGTGCCAGCAGCCCCGGACTGCCAGGGTATGGTGAGCAGTTCTTC - TRBV9 many TRBJ2-1
CSATGAGETQYF TGCAGCGCTACAGGGGCGGGAGAGACCCAGTACTTC TRBD1 TRBV29-1 few TRBJ2-5
CSANNRDVYEQYF TGCAGTGCTAACAACCGGGACGTTTACGAGCAGTACTTC - TRBV20-1 few TRBJ2-7
CASRRGITDTQYF TGTGCCAGCCGGAGGGGGATCACAGATACGCAGTATTTT - TRBV6-1 - TRBJ2-3
CASSLAGGAYNEQFF TGTGCCAGCAGCTTAGCGGGGGGAGCTTACAATGAGCAGTTCTTC - TRBV7-9 few TRBJ2-1
CASSDSGANVLTF TGCGCCAGCAGTGACTCTGGGGCCAACGTCCTGACTTTC - TRBV10-2 few TRBJ2-6
CASSLLGQGYTEAFF TGTGCCAGCAGCTTATTGGGACAGGGGTACACTGAAGCTTTCTTT TRBD1 TRBV7-2 - TRBJ1-1
CATSDSGVETQYF TGTGCCACCAGTGATTCAGGGGTGGAGACCCAGTACTTC - TRBV24-1 once TRBJ2-5
CASSIFTGLDGYTF TGTGCCAGCAGCATATTTACAGGGCTAGACGGCTACACCTTC - TRBV5-5 few TRBJ1-2
CASSPGRGSYNEQFF TGTGCCAGCAGTCCCGGGAGGGGGTCCTACAATGAGCAGTTCTTC TRBD2 TRBV12-3/TRBV12-4 - TRBJ2-1
CASSPPLGWHEQYF TGTGCCAGCAGTCCTCCGCTGGGTTGGCACGAGCAGTACTTC - TRBV6-1 few TRBJ2-7
CASSEWTDTNTEAFF TGTGCCAGCAGTGAATGGACAGATACTAACACTGAAGCTTTCTTT - TRBV6-1 many TRBJ1-1
CASTNGGAKTQYF TGTGCCAGCACCAACGGGGGCGCGAAGACCCAGTACTTC - TRBV28 - TRBJ2-5
CASSLAPAEAFF TGTGCCAGCAGCTTAGCGCCCGCTGAAGCTTTCTTT - TRBV11-2 few TRBJ1-1
CASSSGLDSTDTQYF TGCGCCAGCAGCAGCGGACTGGATAGCACAGATACGCAGTATTTT - TRBV5-1 many TRBJ2-3
CSVPGALPGANVLTF TGCAGCGTTCCTGGGGCTTTACCTGGGGCCAACGTCCTGACTTTC - TRBV29-1 many TRBJ2-6
CASSQANLYEQYF TGCGCCAGCAGCCAAGCCAACCTCTACGAGCAGTACTTC - TRBV4-1 many TRBJ2-7